This T cell receptor beta chain was profiled in a study of immune heterogeneity within non-small cell lung tumors. The germline gives CDR1 SGHAT, CDR2 FQNNGV. Unmatched junction bases numbered 5, after V lost 6 bases and J lost 5 bases. CDR3 length: 13 residues. Template input was genomic DNA from bulk tumor (around 600 ng per sample). The authors collected several far-apart biopsies from each primary tumor during surgery. Patients underwent curative surgery for untreated, newly diagnosed non-small cell lung cancer. TCR beta CDR3 was amplified by multiplex PCR, first round around 10 cycles, 32 V and 13 J primers. MiXCR was run by TCRdb on the multiplex PCR reads, yielding one entry per CDR3 protein. The table shows roughly 3,000 distinct CDR3 sequences, with about 45% occurring only once.

The sequence derives from a woman aged 55-70 years with non-small cell lung cancer. Sequencing was performed on lung tumor tissue. The chain joins TRBV11-2 to TRBJ2-7, with TRBD2 matching over 9 bases. The CDR3 is CASRIAGADEQYF. The DNA for the CDR3 is TGTGCCAGCAGGATAGCGGGAGCCGACGAGCAGTACTTC.